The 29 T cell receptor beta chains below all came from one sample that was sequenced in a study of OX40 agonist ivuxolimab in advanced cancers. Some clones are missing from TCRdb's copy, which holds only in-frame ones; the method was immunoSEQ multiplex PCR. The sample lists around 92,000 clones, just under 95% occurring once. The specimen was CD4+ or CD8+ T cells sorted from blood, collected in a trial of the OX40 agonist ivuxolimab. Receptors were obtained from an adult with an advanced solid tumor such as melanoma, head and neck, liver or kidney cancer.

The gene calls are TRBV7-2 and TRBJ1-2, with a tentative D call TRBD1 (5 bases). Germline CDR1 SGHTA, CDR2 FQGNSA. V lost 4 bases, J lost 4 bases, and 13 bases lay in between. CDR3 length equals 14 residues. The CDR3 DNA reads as TGTGCCAGCAGCTGGGGCGACGATCCCTATGGCTACACCTTC. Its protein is CASSWGDDPYGYTF.

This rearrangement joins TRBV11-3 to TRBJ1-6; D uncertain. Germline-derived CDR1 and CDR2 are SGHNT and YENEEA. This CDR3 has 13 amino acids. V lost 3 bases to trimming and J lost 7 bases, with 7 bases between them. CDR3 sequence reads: CASSFDANSPLHF. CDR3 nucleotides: TGTGCCAGCAGCTTCGACGCGAATTCACCCCTCCACTTT.

Here the CDR3 DNA reads TGTGCCAGTAGTATAGATCACCGGGACAGCTCTTATAGCAATCAGCCCCAGCATTTT. It is translated as CASSIDHRDSSYSNQPQHF. The chain couples TRBV19 to TRBJ1-5; 7 bases match TRBD1. CDR3 length equals 19 residues. With V trimmed by 0 bases and J by 0 bases, 11 bases remained unmatched. Germline CDR1 and CDR2: LNHDA and SQIVND (reference sequence).

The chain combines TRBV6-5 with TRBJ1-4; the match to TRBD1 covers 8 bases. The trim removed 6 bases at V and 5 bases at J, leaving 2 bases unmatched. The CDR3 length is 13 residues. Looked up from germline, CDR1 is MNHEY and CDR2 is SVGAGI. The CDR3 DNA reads TGTGCCAGCAGACAGGGGGAGAATGAAAAACTGTTTTTT. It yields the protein CASRQGENEKLFF.

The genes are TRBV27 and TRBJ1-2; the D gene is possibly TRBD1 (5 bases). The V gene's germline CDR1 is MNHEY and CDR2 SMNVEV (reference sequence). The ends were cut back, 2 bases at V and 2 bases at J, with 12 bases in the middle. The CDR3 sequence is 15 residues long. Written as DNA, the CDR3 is TGTGCCAGCAGTTTAAAGGAGGGACCCAACTATGGCTACACCTTC. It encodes CASSLKEGPNYGYTF.

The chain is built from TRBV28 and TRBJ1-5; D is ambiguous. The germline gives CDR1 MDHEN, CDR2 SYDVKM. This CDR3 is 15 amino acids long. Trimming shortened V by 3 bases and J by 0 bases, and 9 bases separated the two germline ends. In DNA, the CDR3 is TGTGCCAGCAGTTTGGACGTGGTTAGCAATCAGCCCCAGCATTTT. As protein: CASSLDVVSNQPQHF.

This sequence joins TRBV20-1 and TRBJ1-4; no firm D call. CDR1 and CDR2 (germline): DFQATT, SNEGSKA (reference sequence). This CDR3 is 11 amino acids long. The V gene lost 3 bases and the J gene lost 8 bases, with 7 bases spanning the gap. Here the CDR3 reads CSASQSEKLFF. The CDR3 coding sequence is TGCAGTGCTAGTCAATCCGAAAAACTGTTTTTT.

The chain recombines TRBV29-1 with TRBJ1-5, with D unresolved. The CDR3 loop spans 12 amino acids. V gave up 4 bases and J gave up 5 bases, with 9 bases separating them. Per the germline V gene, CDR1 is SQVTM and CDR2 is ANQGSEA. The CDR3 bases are TGCAGCGTTGGGACCGGGGATCAGCCCCAGCATTTT. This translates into CSVGTGDQPQHF.

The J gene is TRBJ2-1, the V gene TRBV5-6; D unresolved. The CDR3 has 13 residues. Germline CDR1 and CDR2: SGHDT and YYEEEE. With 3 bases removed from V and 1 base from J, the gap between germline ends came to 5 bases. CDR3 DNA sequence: TGTGCCAGCAGCTGGATTTCCTACAATGAGCAGTTCTTC. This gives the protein CASSWISYNEQFF. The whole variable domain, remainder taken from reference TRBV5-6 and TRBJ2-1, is DAGVTQSPTHLIKTRGQQVTLRCSPKSGHDTVSWYQQALGQGPQFIFQYYEEEERQRGNFPDRFSGHQFPNYSSELNVNALLLGDSALYLCASSWISYNEQFFGPGTRLTVL.

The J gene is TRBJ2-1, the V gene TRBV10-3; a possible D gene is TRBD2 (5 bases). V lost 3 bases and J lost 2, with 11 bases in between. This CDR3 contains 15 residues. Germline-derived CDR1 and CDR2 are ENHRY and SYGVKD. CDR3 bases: TGTGCCATCAGTGAAATTAGCGCTGCCTACAATGAGCAGTTCTTC. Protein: CAISEISAAYNEQFF.

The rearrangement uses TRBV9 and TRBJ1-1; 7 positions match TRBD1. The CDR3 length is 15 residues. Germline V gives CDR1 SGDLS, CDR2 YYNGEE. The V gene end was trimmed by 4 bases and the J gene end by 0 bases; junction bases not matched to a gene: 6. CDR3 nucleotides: TGTGCCAGCAGCCCTAGGGGGCGGATGAACACTGAAGCTTTCTTT. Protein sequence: CASSPRGRMNTEAFF.

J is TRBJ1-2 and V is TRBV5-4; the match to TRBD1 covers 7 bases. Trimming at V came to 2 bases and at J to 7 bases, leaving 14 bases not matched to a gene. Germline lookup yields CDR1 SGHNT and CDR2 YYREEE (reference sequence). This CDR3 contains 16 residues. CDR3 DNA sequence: TGTGCCAGCAGCTTTGTACTGCTACAGGGGAGTGGTGGCTACACCTTC. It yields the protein CASSFVLLQGSGGYTF.

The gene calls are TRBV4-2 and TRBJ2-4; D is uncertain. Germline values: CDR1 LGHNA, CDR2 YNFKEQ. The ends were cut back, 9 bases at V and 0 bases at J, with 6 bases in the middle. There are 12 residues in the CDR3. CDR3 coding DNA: TGTGCCAGTGGGCTAGCCAAAAACATTCAGTACTTC. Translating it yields CASGLAKNIQYF.

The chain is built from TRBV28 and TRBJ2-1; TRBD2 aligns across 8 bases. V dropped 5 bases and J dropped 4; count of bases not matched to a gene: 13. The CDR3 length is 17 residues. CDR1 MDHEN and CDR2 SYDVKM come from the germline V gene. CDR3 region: CASSPHPQRGLYNEQFF. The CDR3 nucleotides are TGTGCCAGCAGTCCCCACCCCCAGCGGGGGCTATACAATGAGCAGTTCTTC.

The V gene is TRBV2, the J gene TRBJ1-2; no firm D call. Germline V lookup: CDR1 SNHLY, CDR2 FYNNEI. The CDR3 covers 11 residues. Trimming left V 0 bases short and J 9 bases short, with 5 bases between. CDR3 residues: CASSEAGSYTF. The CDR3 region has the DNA TGTGCCAGCAGTGAAGCGGGGAGCTACACCTTC.

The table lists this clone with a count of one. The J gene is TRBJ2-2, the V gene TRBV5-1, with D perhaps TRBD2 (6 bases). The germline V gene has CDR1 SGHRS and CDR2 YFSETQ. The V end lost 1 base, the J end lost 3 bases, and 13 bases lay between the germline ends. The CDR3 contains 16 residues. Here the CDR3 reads CASSLPTGSYTGELFF. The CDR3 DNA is TGCGCCAGCAGCTTGCCCACCGGGAGTTACACCGGGGAGCTGTTTTTT.

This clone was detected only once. CDR3 region: CASSTLGGKTGELFF. CDR3 sequence (DNA): TGTGCCAGTAGTACCCTAGGGGGAAAAACCGGGGAGCTGTTTTTT. V is TRBV19 and J is TRBJ2-2; D perhaps matches TRBD1 (6 bases). CDR3 size: 15 residues. Per germline, CDR1 LNHDA and CDR2 SQIVND (reference sequence). With 4 bases removed from V and 5 bases from J, the gap between germline ends came to 14 bases.

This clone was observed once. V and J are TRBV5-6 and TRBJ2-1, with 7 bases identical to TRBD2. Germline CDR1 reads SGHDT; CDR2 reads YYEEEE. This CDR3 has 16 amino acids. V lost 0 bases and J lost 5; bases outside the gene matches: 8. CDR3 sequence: CASSLAWTRSNNEQFF. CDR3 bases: TGTGCCAGCAGCTTGGCTTGGACTAGGTCCAACAATGAGCAGTTCTTC.

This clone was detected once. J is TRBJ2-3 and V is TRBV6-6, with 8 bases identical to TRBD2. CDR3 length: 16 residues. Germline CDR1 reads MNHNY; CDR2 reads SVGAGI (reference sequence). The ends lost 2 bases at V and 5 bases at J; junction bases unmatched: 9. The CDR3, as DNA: TGTGCCAGCAGTTACCCTCCGGGGGGGAGTGGAGATACGCAGTATTTT. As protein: CASSYPPGGSGDTQYF.

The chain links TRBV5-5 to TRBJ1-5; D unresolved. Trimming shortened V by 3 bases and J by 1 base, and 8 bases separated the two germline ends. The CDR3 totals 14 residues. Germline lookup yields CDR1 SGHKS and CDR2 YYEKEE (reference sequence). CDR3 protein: CASSWAPSNQPQHF. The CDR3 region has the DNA TGTGCCAGCAGCTGGGCCCCAAGCAATCAGCCCCAGCATTTT.

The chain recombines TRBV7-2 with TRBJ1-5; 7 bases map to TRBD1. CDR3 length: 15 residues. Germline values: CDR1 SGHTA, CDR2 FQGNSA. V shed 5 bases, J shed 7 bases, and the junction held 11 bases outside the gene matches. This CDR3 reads CASSRQQGSGQPQHF. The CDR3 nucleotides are TGTGCCAGCAGCCGACAACAGGGGAGCGGGCAGCCCCAGCATTTT. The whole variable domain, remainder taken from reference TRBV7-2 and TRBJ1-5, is GAGVSQSPSNKVTEKGKDVELRCDPISGHTALYWYRQSLGQGLEFLIYFQGNSAPDKSGLPSDRFSAERTGGSVSTLTIQRTQQEDSAVYLCASSRQQGSGQPQHFGDGTRLSIL.

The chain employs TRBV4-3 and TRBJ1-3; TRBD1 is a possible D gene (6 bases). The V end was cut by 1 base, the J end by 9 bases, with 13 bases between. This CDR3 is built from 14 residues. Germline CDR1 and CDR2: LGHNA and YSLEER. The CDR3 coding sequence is TGCGCCAGCAGCCAAGCTTGGGGGGGCGTCACCATATATTTT. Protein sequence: CASSQAWGGVTIYF.

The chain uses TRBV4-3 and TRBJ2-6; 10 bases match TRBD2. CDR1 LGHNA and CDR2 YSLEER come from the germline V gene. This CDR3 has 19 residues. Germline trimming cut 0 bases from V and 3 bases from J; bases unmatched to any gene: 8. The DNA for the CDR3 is TGCGCCAGCAGCCAAGATCTCCTAGCGGGAGCTTATGGGGCCAACGTCCTGACTTTC. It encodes CASSQDLLAGAYGANVLTF.

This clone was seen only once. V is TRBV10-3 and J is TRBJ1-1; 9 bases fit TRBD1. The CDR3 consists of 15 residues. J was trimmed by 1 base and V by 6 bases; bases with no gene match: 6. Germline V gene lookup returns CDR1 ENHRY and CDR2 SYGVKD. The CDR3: CAISPGQGRNTEAFF. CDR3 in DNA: TGTGCCATCAGCCCAGGACAGGGGAGGAACACTGAAGCTTTCTTT.

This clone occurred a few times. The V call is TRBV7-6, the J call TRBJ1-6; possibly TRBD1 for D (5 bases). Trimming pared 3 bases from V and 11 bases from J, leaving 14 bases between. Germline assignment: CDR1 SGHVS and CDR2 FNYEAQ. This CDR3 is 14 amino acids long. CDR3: CASSFQGVETPLHF. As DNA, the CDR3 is TGTGCCAGCAGCTTCCAGGGAGTGGAAACACCCCTCCACTTT.

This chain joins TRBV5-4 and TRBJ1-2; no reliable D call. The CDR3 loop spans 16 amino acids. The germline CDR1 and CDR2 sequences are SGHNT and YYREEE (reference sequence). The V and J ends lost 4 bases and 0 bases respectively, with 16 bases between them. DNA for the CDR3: TGTGCCAGCAGCAGTTTAGTACCGTTAGCTAACTATGGCTACACCTTC. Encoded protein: CASSSLVPLANYGYTF.

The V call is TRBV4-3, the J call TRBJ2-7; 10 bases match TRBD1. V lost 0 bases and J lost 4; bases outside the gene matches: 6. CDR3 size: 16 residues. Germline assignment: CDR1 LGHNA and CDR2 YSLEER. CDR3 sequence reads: CASSQELTGGFYEQYF. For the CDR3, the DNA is TGCGCCAGCAGCCAAGAATTGACAGGGGGCTTTTACGAGCAGTACTTC.

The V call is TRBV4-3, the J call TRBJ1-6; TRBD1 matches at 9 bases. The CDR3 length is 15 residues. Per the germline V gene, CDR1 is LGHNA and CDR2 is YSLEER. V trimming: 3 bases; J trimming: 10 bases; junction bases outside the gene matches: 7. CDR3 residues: CASSHPTGGRSPLHF. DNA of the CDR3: TGCGCCAGCAGCCACCCTACAGGGGGCCGATCACCCCTCCACTTT.

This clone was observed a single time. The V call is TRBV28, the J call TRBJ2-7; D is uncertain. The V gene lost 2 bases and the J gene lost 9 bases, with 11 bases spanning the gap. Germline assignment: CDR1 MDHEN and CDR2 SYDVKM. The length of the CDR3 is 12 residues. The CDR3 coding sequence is TGTGCCAGCAGTTTACGTCCAGAAGGGCAGTACTTC. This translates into CASSLRPEGQYF.